These 7 T cell receptor beta chains were all obtained from the same sample, sequenced in a study of blood T cell repertoires in COVID-19. Assay used: immunoSEQ multiplex PCR; TCRdb lists only in-frame clones, some missing. Found here are more than 300,000 clones, more than 85% of them singletons; the top ten hold approximately 17%. The sequenced material came from PBMCs or T cells enriched from blood (not recorded which). The receptors were sampled from a woman in her 30s who had recovered from COVID-19.

V and J are TRBV28 and TRBJ1-5; possibly TRBD1 for D (6 bases). Germline CDR1 reads MDHEN; CDR2 reads SYDVKM. Between the trimmed V and J ends, which lost 9 bases and 5 bases, there was a span of 14 bases. The CDR3 sequence is 13 residues long. CDR3 amino acids: CASREGVYQPQHF. The DNA for the CDR3 is TGTGCCAGTCGGGAGGGGGTCTATCAGCCCCAGCATTTT. The variable domain in full, completed from reference TRBV28 and TRBJ1-5, reads DVKVTQSSRYLVKRTGEKVFLECVQDMDHENMFWYRQDPGLGLRLIYFSYDVKMKEKGDIPEGYSVSREKKERFSLILESASTNQTSMYLCASREGVYQPQHFGDGTRLSIL.

The V call is TRBV7-9, the J call TRBJ1-1; no reliable D call. CDR3 length: 12 residues. Per the germline V gene, CDR1 is SEHNR and CDR2 is FQNEAQ (reference sequence). The V end lost 1 base, the J end lost 7 bases, and 7 bases lay between the germline ends. For the CDR3, the DNA is TGTGCCAGCAGCTTAGGGTCAGGTGAAGCTTTCTTT. This gives the protein CASSLGSGEAFF.

The rearrangement joins TRBV5-1 to TRBJ1-1; no firm D call. This CDR3 is 17 amino acids long. V lost 6 bases and J lost 1, with 22 bases in between. Germline CDR1 SGHRS, CDR2 YFSETQ. The CDR3 spells CASTGGVALGGNTEAFF. CDR3 nucleotides: TGCGCCAGCACTGGCGGTGTGGCACTTGGCGGGAACACTGAAGCTTTCTTT.

The J gene is TRBJ1-1, the V gene TRBV28; unclear D gene. CDR3 length: 14 residues. V was shortened by 5 bases and J by 1 base, with 11 bases between the two germline ends. Per germline, CDR1 MDHEN and CDR2 SYDVKM. For the CDR3, the DNA is TGTGCCAGCAGTAGTGGGCAGCAGAACACTGAAGCTTTCTTT. Protein sequence: CASSSGQQNTEAFF.

J is TRBJ1-3 and V is TRBV2; D gene uncertain. Germline CDR1 and CDR2: SNHLY and FYNNEI. Trimming stripped 5 bases from V and 2 bases from J, with 10 bases between. This CDR3 has 14 amino acids. CDR3 in amino acids: CASSIRGPGNTIYF. CDR3 bases: TGTGCCAGCAGTATTAGAGGGCCTGGAAACACCATATATTTT.

J is TRBJ1-2 and V is TRBV27; D not certain. Germline V gives CDR1 MNHEY, CDR2 SMNVEV (reference sequence). The CDR3 is made up of 13 amino acids. Deletions cut 7 bases from V and 2 bases from J, with 11 bases between. The CDR3 protein is CASKESVNYGYTF. The CDR3 nucleotides read TGTGCCAGCAAAGAATCGGTCAACTATGGCTACACCTTC.

The chain joins TRBV2 to TRBJ2-1; weak D call: TRBD2 (6 bases). This CDR3 comprises 15 residues. The germline V gene encodes CDR1 SNHLY and CDR2 FYNNEI. Trimming left V 5 bases short and J 3 bases short, with 14 bases between. The CDR3 region has the DNA TGTGCCAGCAGTCCGAGGACTATGGGCTACAATGAGCAGTTCTTC. Translating it yields CASSPRTMGYNEQFF.